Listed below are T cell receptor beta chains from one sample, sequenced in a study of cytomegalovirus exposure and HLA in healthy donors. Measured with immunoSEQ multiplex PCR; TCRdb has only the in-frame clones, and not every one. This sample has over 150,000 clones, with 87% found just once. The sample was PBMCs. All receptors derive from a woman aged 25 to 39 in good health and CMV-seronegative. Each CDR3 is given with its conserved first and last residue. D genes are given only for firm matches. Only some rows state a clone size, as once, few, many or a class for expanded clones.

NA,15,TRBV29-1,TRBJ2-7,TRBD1,CSVGMDRGGWYEQYF,TGCAGCGTGGGAATGGACAGGGGAGGTTGGTACGAGCAGTACTTC
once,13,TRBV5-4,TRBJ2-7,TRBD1,CASSRGQGYEQYF,TGTGCCAGCAGCCGGGGACAGGGCTACGAGCAGTACTTC
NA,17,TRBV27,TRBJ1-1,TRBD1,CASSLSWTGGLGTEAFF,TGTGCCAGCAGTTTATCGTGGACAGGGGGTTTGGGCACTGAAGCTTTCTTT
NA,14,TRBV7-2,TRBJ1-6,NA,CASRRAGKDSPLHF,TGTGCCAGCCGAAGGGCAGGGAAGGATTCACCCCTCCACTTT
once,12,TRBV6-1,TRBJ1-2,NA,CASSELGGGYTF,TGTGCCAGCAGTGAGCTGGGAGGGGGCTACACCTTC
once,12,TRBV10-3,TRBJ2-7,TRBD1,CAISGTAYEQYF,TGTGCCATATCCGGGACAGCCTACGAGCAGTACTTC
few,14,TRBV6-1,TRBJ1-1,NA,CASSDRALNTEAFF,TGTGCCAGCAGTGACAGGGCCTTGAACACTGAAGCTTTCTTT
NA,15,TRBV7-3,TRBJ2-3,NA,CASSLVARRADTQYF,TGTGCCAGCAGCTTGGTAGCCCGTCGGGCAGATACGCAGTATTTT
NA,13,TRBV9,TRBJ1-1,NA,CASSLGRGTEAFF,TGTGCCAGCAGCCTTGGCAGAGGCACTGAAGCTTTCTTT
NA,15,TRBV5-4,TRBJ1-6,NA,CASSLEIGQSSPLHF,TGTGCCAGCAGCTTGGAAATCGGACAGAGCTCACCCCTCCACTTT
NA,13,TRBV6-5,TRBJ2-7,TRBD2,CASKRGGTYEQYF,TGTGCCAGTAAACGGGGGGGGACCTACGAGCAGTACTTC
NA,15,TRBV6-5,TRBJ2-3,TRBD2,CASRKTSGRADTQYF,TGTGCCAGCCGGAAGACTAGCGGGAGGGCAGATACGCAGTATTTT
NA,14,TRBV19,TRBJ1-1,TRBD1,CATLKTGMNTEAFF,TGTGCCACCCTAAAGACAGGGATGAACACTGAAGCTTTCTTT
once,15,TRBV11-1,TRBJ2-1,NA,CASSLLTQSYNEQFF,TGTGCCAGCAGCTTACTAACCCAATCCTACAATGAGCAGTTCTTC
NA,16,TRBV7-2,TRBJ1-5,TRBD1,CASSYTGTGRNQPQHF,TGTGCCAGCAGCTATACCGGGACAGGGAGGAATCAGCCCCAGCATTTT
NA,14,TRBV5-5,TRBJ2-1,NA,CASTFEGGYNEQFF,TGTGCCAGCACCTTTGAAGGGGGATACAATGAGCAGTTCTTC
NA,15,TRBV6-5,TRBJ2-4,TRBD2,CASSPGTSGKNIQYF,TGTGCCAGCAGCCCAGGGACTAGCGGAAAAAACATTCAGTACTTC
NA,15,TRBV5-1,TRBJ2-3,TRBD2,CASTPRGGVTDTQYF,TGCGCCAGCACCCCCCGCGGGGGGGTCACAGATACGCAGTATTTT
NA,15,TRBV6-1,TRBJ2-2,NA,CASSELGVGAGELFF,TGTGCCAGCAGTGAATTAGGGGTTGGCGCCGGGGAGCTGTTTTTT
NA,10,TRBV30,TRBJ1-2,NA,CACFRDGYTF,TGTGCCTGTTTTCGGGATGGCTACACCTTC
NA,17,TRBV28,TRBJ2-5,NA,CASSFGGLRMGRETQYF,TGTGCCAGCAGTTTCGGAGGACTTAGGATGGGTAGAGAGACCCAGTACTTC
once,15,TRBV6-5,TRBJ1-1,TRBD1,CASSYYRGWDTEAFF,TGTGCCAGCAGTTACTACAGGGGATGGGACACTGAAGCTTTCTTT
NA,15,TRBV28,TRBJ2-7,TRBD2,CASSPGLARTYEQYF,TGTGCCAGCAGCCCGGGACTAGCGAGGACCTACGAGCAGTACTTC
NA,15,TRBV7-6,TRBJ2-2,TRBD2,CASSLGTSGTGELFF,TGTGCCAGCAGCTTAGGGACTAGCGGGACCGGGGAGCTGTTTTTT
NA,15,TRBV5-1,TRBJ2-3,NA,CASSLEGGFTDTQYF,TGCGCCAGCAGCTTGGAAGGCGGATTCACAGATACGCAGTATTTT
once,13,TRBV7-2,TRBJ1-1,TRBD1,CASMGTAYTEAFF,TGTGCCAGCATGGGGACAGCCTACACTGAAGCTTTCTTT
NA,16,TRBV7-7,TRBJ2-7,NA,CASSLRAGASSYEQYF,TGTGCCAGCAGCTTAAGGGCAGGGGCGTCCTCCTACGAGCAGTACTTC
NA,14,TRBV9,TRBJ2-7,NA,CASSPAGGSYEQYF,TGTGCCAGCAGCCCCGCGGGCGGCTCCTACGAGCAGTACTTC
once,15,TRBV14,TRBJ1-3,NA,CASSQGLISGNTIYF,TGTGCCAGCAGCCAAGGGCTTATTTCTGGAAACACCATATATTTT
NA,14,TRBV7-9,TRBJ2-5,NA,CASSLSAGKETQYF,TGTGCCAGCAGCTTATCGGCAGGAAAAGAGACCCAGTACTTC
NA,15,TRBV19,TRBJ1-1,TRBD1,CASSILQGAGAEAFF,TGTGCCAGTAGCATTTTACAGGGGGCGGGCGCTGAAGCTTTCTTT
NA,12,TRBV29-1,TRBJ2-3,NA,CSASGSTDTQYF,TGCAGCGCCAGCGGTAGCACAGATACGCAGTATTTT
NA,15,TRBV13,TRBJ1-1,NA,CASSLIGAQGTEAFF,TGTGCCAGCAGCTTAATAGGGGCGCAGGGCACTGAAGCTTTCTTT
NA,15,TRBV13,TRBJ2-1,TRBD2,CASSVGGGSYNEQFF,TGTGCCAGCAGCGTAGGCGGGGGCTCCTACAATGAGCAGTTCTTC
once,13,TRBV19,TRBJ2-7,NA,CASSINSGYEQYF,TGTGCCAGTAGTATTAATTCGGGCTACGAGCAGTACTTC
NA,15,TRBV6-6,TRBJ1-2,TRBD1,CASSKPDRVNYGYTF,TGTGCCAGCAGCAAGCCGGACAGGGTAAACTATGGCTACACCTTC
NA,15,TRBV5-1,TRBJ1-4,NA,CASSFRGSANEKLFF,TGCGCCAGCAGCTTCAGGGGCTCGGCTAATGAAAAACTGTTTTTT
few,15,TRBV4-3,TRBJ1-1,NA,CASSQGFGEHTEAFF,TGCGCCAGCAGCCAGGGCTTTGGTGAGCACACTGAAGCTTTCTTT
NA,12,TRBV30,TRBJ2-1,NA,CAWSEVGAEQFF,TGTGCCTGGAGTGAGGTGGGCGCTGAGCAGTTCTTC
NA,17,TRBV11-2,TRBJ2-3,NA,CASSLDGLALSTDTQYF,TGTGCCAGCAGCTTAGATGGTCTAGCGCTGAGCACAGATACGCAGTATTTT
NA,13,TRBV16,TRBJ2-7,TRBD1,CASSQSTGSEQYF,TGTGCCAGCAGCCAGTCGACAGGGTCCGAGCAGTACTTC
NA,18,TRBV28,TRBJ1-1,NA,CASIEPAGQGRTGPEAFF,TGTGCCAGCATCGAACCGGCCGGCCAGGGGCGAACAGGCCCTGAAGCTTTCTTT
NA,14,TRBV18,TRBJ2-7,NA,CASSPPASGREQYF,TGTGCCAGCTCACCCCCAGCCTCGGGAAGGGAGCAGTACTTC
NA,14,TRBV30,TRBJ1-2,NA,CAWSGGADRYGYTF,TGTGCCTGGAGTGGAGGCGCCGATAGGTATGGCTACACCTTC
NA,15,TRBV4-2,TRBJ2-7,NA,CASSPTGNIGYEQYF,TGTGCCAGCAGCCCCACAGGGAACATCGGCTACGAGCAGTACTTC
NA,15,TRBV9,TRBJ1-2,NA,CASSRPTGLNYGYTF,TGTGCCAGCAGCAGACCTACAGGGCTGAACTATGGCTACACCTTC
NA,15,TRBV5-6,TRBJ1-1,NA,CASSSGTPRRTEAFF,TGTGCCAGCAGCTCCGGGACTCCTAGGAGGACTGAAGCTTTCTTT
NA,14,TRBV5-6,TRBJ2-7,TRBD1,CASSLTGDPYEQYF,TGTGCCAGCAGCTTAACAGGGGACCCCTACGAGCAGTACTTC
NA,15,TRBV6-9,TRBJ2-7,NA,CASSYKGYDIYEQYF,TGTGCCAGCAGTTACAAAGGTTATGACATCTACGAGCAGTACTTC
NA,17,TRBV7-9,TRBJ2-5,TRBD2,CASSSLAGDTNRETQYF,TGTGCCAGCAGCTCTCTAGCGGGGGATACCAACCGAGAGACCCAGTACTTC
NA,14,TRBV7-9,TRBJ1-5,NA,CASSSQSTNQPQHF,TGTGCCAGCAGCTCACAGAGCACTAATCAGCCCCAGCATTTT
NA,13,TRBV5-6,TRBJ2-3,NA,CASSSGATDTQYF,TGTGCCAGCAGCTCAGGGGCCACAGATACGCAGTATTTT
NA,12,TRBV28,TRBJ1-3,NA,CASSSLGNTIYF,TGTGCCAGCAGTTCCCTAGGAAACACCATATATTTT
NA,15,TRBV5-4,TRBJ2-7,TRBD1,CASRGWDRGTYEQYF,TGTGCCAGCAGAGGGTGGGACAGGGGGACCTACGAGCAGTACTTC
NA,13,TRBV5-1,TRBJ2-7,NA,CASSLQGTYEQYF,TGCGCCAGCAGCTTGCAGGGGACCTACGAGCAGTACTTC